This is a list of T cell receptor beta chains from one sample in a study of blood T cells in healthy people across ages. TCRdb re-derived calls from the 5' RACE reads in MiXCR, one entry per CDR3 protein. The sample has hundreds of thousands of distinct CDR3 sequences; 25% to 30% are singletons. The specimen sequenced was blood. These receptors all stem from a woman older than 75 in good health. Both conserved end residues are part of each CDR3. The D gene is left open where the match is weak. Some rows have no size entry. The others give once, few or many, or a class for an expanded clone.

J: TRBJ2-5; D: TRBD1; V: TRBV5-1; size: few; CDR3: CASSLGLQGAQGTQYF; DNA: TGCGCCAGCAGCTTGGGCCTACAGGGGGCGCAAGGGACCCAGTACTTC
J: TRBJ1-1; D: .; V: TRBV19; size: .; CDR3: CASSISRHLNTEAFF; DNA: TGTGCCAGTAGTATCTCCCGGCATCTGAACACTGAAGCTTTCTTT
J: TRBJ1-2; D: .; V: TRBV24-1; size: .; CDR3: CATSGGFGYTF; DNA: TGTGCCACCAGTGGCGGTTTTGGCTACACCTTC
J: TRBJ2-5; D: TRBD1; V: TRBV29-1; size: .; CDR3: CSVSGTGIGETQYF; DNA: TGCAGCGTCTCCGGGACAGGAATCGGAGAGACCCAGTACTTC
J: TRBJ2-2; D: .; V: TRBV7-6; size: few; CDR3: CASSYATDYANTGELFF; DNA: TGTGCCAGCAGCTATGCAACGGATTACGCGAACACCGGGGAGCTGTTTTTT
J: TRBJ2-7; D: .; V: TRBV4-1; size: many; CDR3: CASSQEGSAGYGQYF; DNA: TGCGCCAGCAGCCAAGAAGGCTCGGCAGGGTATGGGCAGTACTTC
J: TRBJ2-3; D: .; V: TRBV24-1; size: many; CDR3: CATSDMGGANTDTQYF; DNA: TGTGCCACCAGTGATATGGGGGGCGCGAATACAGATACGCAGTATTTT
J: TRBJ1-3; D: .; V: TRBV4-2; size: few; CDR3: CASGSTGSNSGNTIYF; DNA: TGTGCCAGCGGCTCGACGGGGTCGAACTCTGGAAACACCATATATTTT
J: TRBJ2-5; D: TRBD2; V: TRBV25-1; size: many; CDR3: CASSLAGLSETQYF; DNA: TGTGCCAGCAGTCTAGCGGGGTTGAGCGAGACCCAGTACTTC
J: TRBJ2-7; D: .; V: TRBV6-6; size: many; CDR3: CASSLIHPGSYEQYF; DNA: TGTGCCAGCAGCCTAATCCACCCAGGGTCCTACGAGCAGTACTTC
J: TRBJ2-7; D: TRBD2; V: TRBV28; size: many; CDR3: CASSPSGEGYEQYF; DNA: TGTGCCAGCAGTCCTAGCGGGGAAGGCTACGAGCAGTACTTC
J: TRBJ2-5; D: .; V: TRBV30; size: .; CDR3: CAWSVRGGGQYF; DNA: TGTGCCTGGAGTGTAAGGGGGGGAGGGCAGTACTTC
J: TRBJ1-5; D: .; V: TRBV7-3; size: many; CDR3: CASSLLVNQPQHF; DNA: TGTGCCAGCAGCTTACTGGTTAATCAGCCCCAGCATTTT
J: TRBJ1-5; D: TRBD1; V: TRBV5-1; size: many; CDR3: CASSLEPGGSNQPQHF; DNA: TGCGCCAGCAGCTTGGAACCAGGGGGTAGCAATCAGCCCCAGCATTTT
J: TRBJ1-4; D: .; V: TRBV20-1; size: .; CDR3: CSASRQLSGEKLFF; DNA: TGCAGTGCTTCGAGACAGTTGAGCGGTGAGAAACTGTTTTTT
J: TRBJ2-6; D: .; V: TRBV19; size: .; CDR3: CASGTSGGVLTF; DNA: TGTGCCAGTGGGACATCCGGGGGCGTCCTGACTTTC
J: TRBJ2-7; D: .; V: TRBV5-1; size: .; CDR3: CASSWQAHEQYF; DNA: TGCGCCAGCAGCTGGCAGGCCCACGAGCAGTACTTC
J: TRBJ2-1; D: TRBD2; V: TRBV5-1; size: few; CDR3: CASSPQTSGGSDEQFF; DNA: TGCGCCAGCAGCCCGCAGACTAGCGGGGGGTCTGATGAGCAGTTCTTC
J: TRBJ1-1; D: .; V: TRBV27; size: .; CDR3: CASSLKGRNTEAFF; DNA: TGTGCCAGCAGTTTGAAGGGCAGGAACACTGAAGCTTTCTTT
J: TRBJ2-1; D: .; V: TRBV7-2; size: many; CDR3: CASSPTGTGEQFF; DNA: TGTGCCAGCAGCCCAACAGGGACGGGTGAGCAGTTCTTC
J: TRBJ2-1; D: TRBD2; V: TRBV6-2/TRBV6-3; size: few; CDR3: CASSLPSGGGDEQFF; DNA: TGTGCCAGCAGTCTGCCAAGCGGGGGGGGGGATGAGCAGTTCTTC
J: TRBJ2-7; D: .; V: TRBV7-2; size: .; CDR3: CASSLGRVGPYEQYF; DNA: TGTGCCAGCAGCTTAGGCAGGGTGGGTCCCTACGAGCAGTACTTC
J: TRBJ2-7; D: .; V: TRBV9; size: many; CDR3: CASSPTPPGTPSFSYEQYF; DNA: TGTGCCAGCAGCCCAACTCCCCCGGGGACTCCTTCATTCTCCTACGAGCAGTACTTC
J: TRBJ2-7; D: TRBD1; V: TRBV5-1; size: .; CDR3: CASSGDRGIYEQYF; DNA: TGCGCCAGCAGCGGGGACAGGGGTATCTACGAGCAGTACTTC
J: TRBJ2-7; D: .; V: TRBV6-5; size: many; CDR3: CASSYLQARTYEQYF; DNA: TGTGCCAGCAGTTACTTGCAGGCCAGGACCTACGAGCAGTACTTC
J: TRBJ1-6; D: .; V: TRBV7-2; size: .; CDR3: CASSLGRQFALSPLHF; DNA: TGTGCCAGTAGCTTAGGCCGACAGTTCGCCCTTTCACCCCTCCACTTT
J: TRBJ1-1; D: TRBD1; V: TRBV9; size: few; CDR3: CASSGSTGGTEAFF; DNA: TGTGCCAGCAGCGGGTCGACAGGGGGTACTGAAGCTTTCTTT
J: TRBJ1-6; D: .; V: TRBV7-9; size: few; CDR3: CASSLDLLTAGLPLHF; DNA: TGTGCCAGCAGCTTAGATCTGTTAACAGCGGGTTTACCCCTCCACTTT
J: TRBJ2-7; D: .; V: TRBV27; size: many; CDR3: CASSLYQVSYEQYF; DNA: TGTGCCAGCAGTTTATATCAGGTCTCCTACGAGCAGTACTTC